Each of the 26 T cell receptor beta chains below was sequenced from the same sample in a study of cytomegalovirus exposure and HLA in healthy donors. The PCR contained 60 Vbeta and 13 Jbeta primers. Clones were read by immunoSEQ multiplex PCR, and TCRdb kept only the in-frame ones, dropping some. The table has fewer than 130,000 clones, 55% to 75% seen once. The sequenced material came from PBMCs. These TCRs come from a man aged 30 to 39 in good health and CMV-seropositive.

The chain joins TRBV10-3 to TRBJ1-6, with D unclear. Germline loops: CDR1 ENHRY, CDR2 SYGVKD. CDR3 length: 17 residues. The V end was cut by 1 base, the J end by 3 bases, with 13 bases between. The CDR3: CAISEFPQLHYNSPLHF. CDR3 nucleotides: TGTGCCATCAGTGAGTTCCCCCAGTTACACTATAATTCACCCCTCCACTTT.

The J gene is TRBJ2-5, the V gene TRBV19, with D unclear. This CDR3 has 13 residues. The V end was cut by 5 bases, the J end by 5 bases, with 12 bases between. Germline assignment: CDR1 LNHDA and CDR2 SQIVND (reference sequence). In DNA form, the CDR3 reads TGTGCCAGTAGTTTCCTAGTGATGGAGACCCAGTACTTC. The encoded protein is CASSFLVMETQYF. Variable domain in full (rest from reference TRBV19 and TRBJ2-5): DGGITQSPKYLFRKEGQNVTLSCEQNLNHDAMYWYRQDPGQGLRLIYYSQIVNDFQKGDIAEGYSVSREKKESFPLTVTSAQKNPTAFYLCASSFLVMETQYFGPGTRLLVL.

The chain is built from TRBV6-8 and TRBJ2-3, with 9 bases aligning to TRBD2. Germline V gene sequence: CDR1 MNHGY, CDR2 SAAAGT. The V gene end was trimmed by 2 bases and the J gene end by 5 bases; junction bases not matched to a gene: 5. The length of the CDR3 is 15 residues. The CDR3 region has the DNA TGTGCCAGCAGTTACCTGGGGACTAGCTTAGATACGCAGTATTTT. This gives the protein CASSYLGTSLDTQYF.

The chain couples TRBV5-1 to TRBJ2-3, with 11 bases fitting TRBD2. J gave up 6 bases and V 0 bases, and 9 bases lay outside the gene matches. CDR3 size: 17 residues. Germline CDR1 and CDR2: SGHRS and YFSETQ. The CDR3, as DNA: TGCGCCAGCAGCTTGGCTCGTTTAGCGGGGGGGCTTGATACGCAGTATTTT. This sequence encodes CASSLARLAGGLDTQYF. Together with reference TRBV5-1 and TRBJ2-3, the CDR3 gives the full variable domain: KAGVTQTPRYLIKTRGQQVTLSCSPISGHRSVSWYQQTPGQGLQFLFEYFSETQRNKGNFPGRFSGRQFSNSRSEMNVSTLELGDSALYLCASSLARLAGGLDTQYFGPGTRLTVL.

This clone was seen only a few times. The rearrangement links TRBV5-5 to TRBJ1-2, with TRBD1 identical over 7 bases. Unmatched junction bases numbered 9, after V lost 3 bases and J lost 7 bases. The length of the CDR3 is 14 residues. CDR1 and CDR2 from the germline V gene are SGHKS and YYEKEE (reference sequence). The CDR3, as DNA: TGTGCCAGCAGCTCCACGGGACAGTCGGGTGGCTACACCTTC. Its translation is CASSSTGQSGGYTF.

The chain combines TRBV11-2 with TRBJ1-2; 8 nucleotides match TRBD1. Looked up from germline, CDR1 is SGHAT and CDR2 is FQNNGV. The CDR3 length is 14 residues. V shed 1 base and J 6 bases; nucleotides not matched to a gene: 4. CDR3: CASSLGPGGNGYTF. The CDR3 region has the DNA TGTGCCAGCAGCTTAGGCCCAGGGGGCAATGGCTACACCTTC.

This clone was detected only a few times. The chain has TRBV4-1 and TRBJ1-1; TRBD1 is a possible D gene (5 bases). This CDR3 is 14 amino acids long. Germline loops: CDR1 MGHRA, CDR2 YSYEKL. V gave up 5 bases and J gave up 2 bases, with 12 bases separating them. The CDR3 protein is CASSIQGGNTEAFF. DNA of the CDR3: TGCGCCAGCAGCATTCAGGGAGGAAACACTGAAGCTTTCTTT.

The chain links TRBV2 to TRBJ2-1, with 8 bases identical to TRBD1. The trim removed 7 bases at V and 2 bases at J, leaving 7 bases unmatched. Germline V lookup: CDR1 SNHLY, CDR2 FYNNEI. The CDR3 length is 15 residues. CDR3 in DNA: TGTGCCAGCACCTCAGGGGGCAGCGCCTACAATGAGCAGTTCTTC. This codes for CASTSGGSAYNEQFF.

This clone has only a few counts. The chain joins TRBV18 to TRBJ1-1; tentative D call: TRBD1 (6 bases). The germline V gene encodes CDR1 KGHSH and CDR2 LQKENI. V was trimmed by 4 bases and J by 3 bases, leaving 9 bases between them. This CDR3 contains 13 residues. The CDR3 reads CASSRDTYTEAFF. The CDR3 DNA reads as TGTGCCAGCTCACGGGACACGTACACTGAAGCTTTCTTT.

This clone was detected a few times. The chain recombines TRBV5-6 with TRBJ2-1; no clear D gene. Trimming left V 4 bases short and J 5 bases short, with 7 bases between. This CDR3 is built from 12 residues. Germline CDR1 and CDR2: SGHDT and YYEEEE. The chain's CDR3 is CASSRYNNEQFF. Here the CDR3 DNA reads TGTGCCAGCAGCCGTTACAACAATGAGCAGTTCTTC.

This clone has only a few counts. The chain recombines TRBV5-4 with TRBJ2-3; D uncertain. V lost 3 bases, J lost 2 bases, and 4 bases lay in between. Germline CDR1 and CDR2: SGHNT and YYREEE (reference sequence). The CDR3 totals 12 residues. CDR3 sequence: CASSSNTDTQYF. CDR3 bases: TGTGCCAGCAGCTCCAACACAGATACGCAGTATTTT. The full variable domain, its missing parts supplied by reference TRBV5-4 and TRBJ2-3, is ETGVTQSPTHLIKTRGQQVTLRCSSQSGHNTVSWYQQALGQGPQFIFQYYREEENGRGNFPPRFSGLQFPNYSSELNVNALELDDSALYLCASSSNTDTQYFGPGTRLTVL.

The chain is built from TRBV7-3 and TRBJ1-3, with D possibly being TRBD1 (5 bases). Germline values: CDR1 SGHTA, CDR2 FQGTGA. The CDR3 covers 14 residues. V was cut by 5 bases and J by 4 bases, with 12 bases left in between. CDR3 region: CASSPTRGGNTIYF. The CDR3, as DNA: TGTGCCAGCAGCCCCACGCGGGGCGGAAACACCATATATTTT.

The chain links TRBV5-4 to TRBJ1-2, with 8 nucleotides matching TRBD1. Germline V gene sequence: CDR1 SGHNT, CDR2 YYREEE (reference sequence). Losses at the gene ends were 10 bases for V and 4 bases for J; bases not matched to a gene: 15. The CDR3 sequence is 15 residues long. CDR3 residues: CAGLRLPDRVYGYTF. For the CDR3, the DNA is TGTGCCGGCCTGCGGCTCCCGGACAGGGTCTATGGCTACACCTTC. The variable domain in full, completed from reference TRBV5-4 and TRBJ1-2, reads ETGVTQSPTHLIKTRGQQVTLRCSSQSGHNTVSWYQQALGQGPQFIFQYYREEENGRGNFPPRFSGLQFPNYSSELNVNALELDDSALYLCAGLRLPDRVYGYTFGSGTRLTVV.

The gene calls are TRBV6-5 and TRBJ1-1, with 7 bases lining up with TRBD1. Germline trimming cut 6 bases from V and 2 bases from J; bases unmatched to any gene: 3. There are 13 residues in the CDR3. The germline gives CDR1 MNHEY, CDR2 SVGAGI. The CDR3 spells CASSGQVNTEAFF. The CDR3 DNA reads as TGTGCCAGCAGCGGACAGGTTAACACTGAAGCTTTCTTT.

The rearrangement links TRBV14 to TRBJ2-2; no reliable D call. Trimming pared 2 bases from V and 0 bases from J, leaving 4 bases between. Germline CDR1 SGHDN, CDR2 FVKESK. This CDR3 region has 14 residues. CDR3 residues: CASSQLSNTGELFF. The CDR3 coding sequence is TGTGCCAGCAGCCAACTGTCGAACACCGGGGAGCTGTTTTTT.

This clone was counted between two and nine times. The rearrangement joins TRBV10-3 to TRBJ2-7; the D gene is possibly TRBD2 (5 bases). The V gene's germline CDR1 is ENHRY and CDR2 SYGVKD. V was cut by 0 bases and J by 0 bases, with 6 bases left in between. The CDR3 spans 14 residues. The CDR3 region is CAISESGNSYEQYF. In nucleotides, the CDR3 is TGTGCCATCAGTGAGTCCGGGAACTCCTACGAGCAGTACTTC.

This chain uses TRBV9 with TRBJ2-1; D may be TRBD2 (6 bases). Trimming took off 4 bases at V and 4 bases at J, with 9 bases between the two ends. CDR3 length equals 13 residues. The germline CDR1 and CDR2 sequences are SGDLS and YYNGEE. The CDR3 loop is CASSPRGYNEQFF. In DNA form, the CDR3 reads TGTGCCAGCAGCCCGCGGGGTTACAATGAGCAGTTCTTC.

This clone showed up just a few times. This sequence joins TRBV7-9 and TRBJ2-7; 11 bases align to TRBD1. Germline-derived CDR1 and CDR2 are SEHNR and FQNEAQ (reference sequence). The CDR3 is 15 residues long. Trimming took 3 bases from V and 3 from J; bases not matched to a gene: 4. Written as DNA, the CDR3 is TGTGCCAGCAGCTTGTCCGGGACAGGGGGCTACGAGCAGTACTTC. It codes for CASSLSGTGGYEQYF.

The count of this clone is one. This chain connects TRBV18 to TRBJ2-3; D might be TRBD1 (6 bases). The V end lost 6 bases, the J end lost 4 bases, and 20 bases lay between the germline ends. The CDR3 consists of 16 residues. Germline V CDR1 and CDR2: KGHSH, LQKENI. DNA for the CDR3: TGTGCCAGCTCGAGACCGGGCAGGGGAAGCGCAGATACGCAGTATTTT. Its translation is CASSRPGRGSADTQYF.

This clone came up a few times. The chain is built from TRBV29-1 and TRBJ1-2, with D possibly being TRBD1 (5 bases). The CDR3 length is 15 residues. V was shortened by 8 bases and J by 12 bases, with 31 bases between the two germline ends. In germline, CDR1 is SQVTM, CDR2 ANQGSEA. CDR3 amino acids: CSLSQRGLKICVHTF. As DNA, the CDR3 is TGCAGCCTCTCCCAAAGGGGACTCAAAATCTGTGTGCACACCTTC.

The CDR3 region has the DNA TGTGCCAGCAGCCAGGATACAGGGAACACCGGGGAGCTGTTTTTT. Translating it yields CASSQDTGNTGELFF. The rearrangement links TRBV4-2 to TRBJ2-2; TRBD1 might be the D (5 bases). Trimming shortened V by 3 bases and J by 1 base, and 9 bases separated the two germline ends. The CDR3 covers 15 residues. Germline values: CDR1 LGHNA, CDR2 YNFKEQ.

This clone was seen a single time. The chain recombines TRBV18 with TRBJ2-1; D might be TRBD2 (6 bases). The length of the CDR3 is 13 residues. Trimming pared 8 bases from V and 5 bases from J, leaving 13 bases between. Germline V gene sequence: CDR1 KGHSH, CDR2 LQKENI. CDR3 bases: TGTGCCAGCGCTTGGGAGGAAAACAATGAGCAGTTCTTC. Amino acids: CASAWEENNEQFF.

This clone showed up just a few times. The chain couples TRBV13 to TRBJ1-2, with D possibly TRBD1 on 6 matching bases. The ends were cut back, 0 bases at V and 1 base at J, with 15 bases in the middle. This CDR3 contains 17 residues. In germline, CDR1 is PRHDT, CDR2 FYEKMQ (reference sequence). The CDR3 reads CASSLGLRQGINYGYTF. In DNA, the CDR3 is TGTGCCAGCAGCTTAGGCCTAAGGCAGGGGATTAACTATGGCTACACCTTC.

The chain combines TRBV6-6 with TRBJ2-7, with TRBD2 as a possible D gene (5 bases). CDR3 length: 13 residues. Germline assignment: CDR1 MNHNY and CDR2 SVGAGI (reference sequence). V was trimmed by 7 bases and J by 2 bases, leaving 12 bases between them. CDR3 sequence (DNA): TGTGCCAGCAAATCCGGGATTCCCTACGAGCAGTACTTC. Translation: CASKSGIPYEQYF.

The gene calls are TRBV5-1 and TRBJ2-1; 8 nucleotides align to TRBD2. This CDR3 has 15 residues. Germline V gives CDR1 SGHRS, CDR2 YFSETQ. With 4 bases clipped from V and 7 bases from J, the junction kept 10 bases outside the gene matches. The CDR3, as DNA: TGCGCCAGCAGCCTCCTCGGGGGGGGGCTTAATGAGCAGTTCTTC. Translation gives CASSLLGGGLNEQFF.

The chain joins TRBV14 to TRBJ2-7, with 7 nucleotides matching TRBD1. Trimming took 2 bases from V and 2 from J; bases not matched to a gene: 12. The CDR3 loop spans 17 amino acids. CDR1 is SGHDN, CDR2 FVKESK, per germline. The CDR3 loop is CASSQNRGRTVPYEQYF. The CDR3 DNA is TGTGCCAGCAGCCAAAACAGGGGACGGACCGTCCCCTACGAGCAGTACTTC.